This entry lists 9 T cell receptor beta chains sequenced from one sample in a study of blood T cell repertoires in COVID-19. This table comes from immunoSEQ multiplex PCR, and its TCRdb copy is limited to in-frame clones, with some not included. This table has 150,000 to 200,000 clones, about 86% appearing once. Sequenced material: peripheral blood. These receptors were collected from a man aged 60 to 75 with acute or convalescent COVID-19.

The CDR3 sequence is CASSQDPSGYEQYF. In DNA, the CDR3 is TGTGCCAGCAGCCAAGATCCTAGCGGCTACGAGCAGTACTTC. This chain uses TRBV3-1 (or the pseudogene TRBV3-2) with TRBJ2-7, with 7 bases identical to TRBD2. With V trimmed by 0 bases and J by 3 bases, 2 bases remained unmatched. Germline CDR1 is LGHDT and CDR2 is YNNKEL (reference sequence). This CDR3 is 14 amino acids long.

The chain joins TRBV7-9 to TRBJ1-1, with 7 bases lining up with TRBD1. With V trimmed by 5 bases and J by 4 bases, 7 bases remained unmatched. The CDR3 is made up of 14 amino acids. Per the germline V gene, CDR1 is SEHNR and CDR2 is FQNEAQ (reference sequence). The CDR3 protein is CASSPEGAITEAFF. In nucleotides, the CDR3 is TGTGCCAGCAGCCCCGAGGGGGCGATCACTGAAGCTTTCTTT. The variable domain in full, completed from reference TRBV7-9 and TRBJ1-1, reads DTGVSQNPRHKITKRGQNVTFRCDPISEHNRLYWYRQTLGQGPEFLTYFQNEAQLEKSRLLSDRFSAERPKGSFSTLEIQRTEQGDSAMYLCASSPEGAITEAFFGQGTRLTVV.

This chain links TRBV3-1 (or the pseudogene TRBV3-2) with TRBJ2-5; TRBD2 might be the D (6 bases). The V and J ends lost 2 bases and 1 base respectively, with 8 bases between them. The CDR3 is made up of 14 amino acids. The germline gives CDR1 LGHDT, CDR2 YNNKEL (reference sequence). This chain's CDR3 is CASSQRGSQETQYF. The CDR3 DNA follows: TGTGCCAGCAGCCAACGGGGGAGCCAAGAGACCCAGTACTTC.

The chain couples TRBV20-1 to TRBJ1-4, with a tentative D call TRBD1 (6 bases). This CDR3 region has 15 residues. Trimming removed 3 bases from V and 8 bases from J, with 19 bases in between. Germline V CDR1 and CDR2: DFQATT, SNEGSKA (reference sequence). The CDR3 is CSASRVGAAREKLFF. The CDR3 coding sequence is TGCAGTGCTAGTCGAGTGGGGGCCGCACGGGAAAAACTGTTTTTT.

This clone was found many times. The rearrangement joins TRBV7-8 to TRBJ1-2; a weak D match, TRBD1 (6 bases). V lost 0 bases and J 2 bases, leaving 10 bases between the germline ends. The CDR3 covers 15 residues. From germline, CDR1 is SGHVS and CDR2 FQNEAQ. CDR3 amino acids: CASSLAQGWNYGYTF. In DNA form, the CDR3 reads TGTGCCAGCAGCTTAGCACAGGGATGGAACTATGGCTACACCTTC.

V gene TRBV5-1 combines with J gene TRBJ2-7; possible D gene TRBD2, 6 bases. Looked up from germline, CDR1 is SGHRS and CDR2 is YFSETQ. Deletions cut 0 bases from V and 4 bases from J, with 14 bases between. The CDR3 sequence is 15 residues long. The CDR3 bases are TGCGCCAGCAGCTTGGGGGGATCTAGCGAATACGAGCAGTACTTC. This gives the protein CASSLGGSSEYEQYF.

The V gene is TRBV5-8, the J gene TRBJ1-2; tentative D call: TRBD1 (5 bases). The V end lost 0 bases, the J end lost 8 bases, and 14 bases lay between the germline ends. This CDR3 has 14 amino acids. CDR1 and CDR2 from the germline V gene are SGHTS and YDEGEE. The CDR3 region has the DNA TGTGCCAGCAGCTTGGCCCAGGGAGGTAAGGGCTACACCTTC. It is translated as CASSLAQGGKGYTF.

The table lists this clone with a few counts. This chain joins TRBV11-2 and TRBJ2-7, with D possibly being TRBD1 (5 bases). The ends were cut back, 5 bases at V and 1 base at J, with 15 bases in the middle. The CDR3 has 15 amino acids. CDR1 and CDR2 (germline): SGHAT, FQNNGV. The CDR3 DNA follows: TGTGCCAGCAGCCACCTCCGTGGGGCGTCCTACGAGCAGTACTTC. It yields the protein CASSHLRGASYEQYF.

The table lists this clone with a few counts. V usage is TRBV30 and J usage is TRBJ2-1, with 11 bases fitting TRBD2. V was clipped by 1 base and J by 9 bases; unmatched bases: 14. This CDR3 contains 17 residues. Germline V gene data show CDR1 as GTSNPN and CDR2 as SVGIG (reference sequence). The CDR3 is CAWSGLAGSLSGGEQFF. CDR3 coding DNA: TGTGCCTGGAGTGGACTAGCGGGGTCCCTCTCAGGCGGTGAGCAGTTCTTC.